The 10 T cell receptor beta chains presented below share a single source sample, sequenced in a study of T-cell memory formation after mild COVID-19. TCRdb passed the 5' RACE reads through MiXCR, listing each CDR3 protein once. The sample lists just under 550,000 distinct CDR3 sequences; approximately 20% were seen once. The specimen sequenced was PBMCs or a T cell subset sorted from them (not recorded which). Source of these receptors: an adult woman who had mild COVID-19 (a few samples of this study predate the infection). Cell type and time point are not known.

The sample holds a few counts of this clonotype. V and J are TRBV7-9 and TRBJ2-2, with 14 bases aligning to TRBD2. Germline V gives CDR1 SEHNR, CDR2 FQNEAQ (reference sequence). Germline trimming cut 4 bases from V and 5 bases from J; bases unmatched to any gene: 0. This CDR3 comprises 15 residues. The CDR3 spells CASSWTSGRTGELFF. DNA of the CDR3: TGTGCCAGCAGCTGGACTAGCGGGAGGACCGGGGAGCTGTTTTTT.

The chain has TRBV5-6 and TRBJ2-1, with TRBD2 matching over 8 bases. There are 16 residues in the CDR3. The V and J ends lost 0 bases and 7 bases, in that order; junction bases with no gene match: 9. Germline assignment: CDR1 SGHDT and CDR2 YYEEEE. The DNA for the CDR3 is TGTGCCAGCAGCTTGGCTCCCGGGGGGGGTACGAATGAGCAGTTCTTC. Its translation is CASSLAPGGGTNEQFF.

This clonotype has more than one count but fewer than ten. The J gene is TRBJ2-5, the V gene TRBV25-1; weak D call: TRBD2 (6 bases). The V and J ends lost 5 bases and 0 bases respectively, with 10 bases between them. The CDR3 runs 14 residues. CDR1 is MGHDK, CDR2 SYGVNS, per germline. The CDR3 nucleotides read TGTGCCAGCAGTCCTAGCGAGTACCAAGAGACCCAGTACTTC. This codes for CASSPSEYQETQYF.

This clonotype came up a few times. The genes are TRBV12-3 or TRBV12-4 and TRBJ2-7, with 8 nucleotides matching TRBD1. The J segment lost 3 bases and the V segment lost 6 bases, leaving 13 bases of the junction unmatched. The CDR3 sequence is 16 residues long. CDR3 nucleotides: TGTGCCAGCAGCGGAGGAAGGGACAGGAGTCTCTACGAGCAGTACTTC. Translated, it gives CASSGGRDRSLYEQYF.

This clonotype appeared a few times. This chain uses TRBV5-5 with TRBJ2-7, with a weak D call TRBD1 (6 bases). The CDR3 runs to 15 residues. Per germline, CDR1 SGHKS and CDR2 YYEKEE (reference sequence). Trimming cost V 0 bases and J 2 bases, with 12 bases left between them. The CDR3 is CASSLVPGQTYEQYF. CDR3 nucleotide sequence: TGTGCCAGCAGCTTGGTCCCCGGACAGACCTACGAGCAGTACTTC.

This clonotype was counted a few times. CDR3 sequence: CASMEGAGTGELFF. The CDR3 DNA reads as TGTGCCAGCATGGAGGGGGCCGGCACCGGGGAGCTGTTTTTT. The chain joins TRBV25-1 to TRBJ2-2; TRBD1 is a possible D gene (7 bases). CDR1 is MGHDK and CDR2 is SYGVNS in the germline V gene. Trimming removed 7 bases from V and 4 bases from J, with 13 bases in between. The CDR3 length is 14 residues.

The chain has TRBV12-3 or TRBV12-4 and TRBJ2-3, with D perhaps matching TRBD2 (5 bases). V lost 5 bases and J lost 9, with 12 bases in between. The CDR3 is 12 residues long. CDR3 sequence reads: CASSPKRGTQYF. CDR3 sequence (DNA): TGTGCCAGCAGTCCCAAGCGAGGGACGCAGTATTTT.

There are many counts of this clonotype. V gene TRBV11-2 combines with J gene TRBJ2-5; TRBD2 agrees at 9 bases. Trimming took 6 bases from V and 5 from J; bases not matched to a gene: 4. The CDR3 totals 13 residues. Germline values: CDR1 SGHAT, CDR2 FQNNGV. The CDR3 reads CASRGLAGETQYF. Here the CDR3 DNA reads TGTGCCAGCAGGGGTCTAGCGGGGGAGACCCAGTACTTC.

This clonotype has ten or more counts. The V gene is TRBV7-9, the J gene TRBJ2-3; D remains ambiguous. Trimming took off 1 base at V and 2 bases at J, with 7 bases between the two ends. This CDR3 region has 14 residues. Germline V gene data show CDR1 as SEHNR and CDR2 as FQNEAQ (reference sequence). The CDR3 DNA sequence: TGTGCCAGCAGCTTAGTCGGGTACACAGATACGCAGTATTTT. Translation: CASSLVGYTDTQYF. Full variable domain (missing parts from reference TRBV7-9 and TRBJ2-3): DTGVSQNPRHKITKRGQNVTFRCDPISEHNRLYWYRQTLGQGPEFLTYFQNEAQLEKSRLLSDRFSAERPKGSFSTLEIQRTEQGDSAMYLCASSLVGYTDTQYFGPGTRLTVL.

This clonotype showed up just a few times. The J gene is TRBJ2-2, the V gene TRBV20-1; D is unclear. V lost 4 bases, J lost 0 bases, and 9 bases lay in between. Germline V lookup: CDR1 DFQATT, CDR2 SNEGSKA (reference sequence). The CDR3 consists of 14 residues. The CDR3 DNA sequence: TGCAGTGCTACCCCCTCACCGAACACCGGGGAGCTGTTTTTT. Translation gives CSATPSPNTGELFF.